This T cell receptor (beta chain) appears in the sequencing data of a study of blood T cell repertoires in COVID-19. About the research overall: Both acute and convalescent COVID-19 samples were obtained from the United States, Italy and Spain. T cells, B-cell-depleted T cells, or PBMCs supplied cDNA or gDNA.

Trimming at V came to 2 bases and at J to 1 base, leaving 4 bases not matched to a gene. Germline CDR1 and CDR2: MNHEY and SVGAGI. The CDR3 totals 16 residues. Authors' analysis steps: Researchers report that nucleated cell counts were estimated from reference gene primer amplification. The protocol was immunoSEQ multiplex PCR, while the TCRdb copy is restricted to in-frame clones and leaves out a portion. V, J and clone size are those of that table, while D and trimming were read from the DNA. The repertoire holds roughly 290,000 clones, with around 90% as singletons. The Seattle patients joined while their infection was active and were tracked longitudinally afterward.

The chain employs TRBV6-5 and TRBJ1-2, with 10 bases aligning to TRBD1. This receptor was identified in a young woman with COVID-19, enrolled during active disease. The specimen sequenced was peripheral blood. The CDR3 DNA is TGTGCCAGCAGTTACACCGGGACAGGGGATAACTATGGCTACACCTTC. Its translation: CASSYTGTGDNYGYTF.